A single sample gave rise to the 31 T cell receptor beta chains below, sequenced in a study of long-term antiretroviral therapy in people with HIV. An immunoSEQ assay, version v3.0, was performed at survey level. Produced via immunoSEQ multiplex PCR; TCRdb's table is partial and in-frame only. The repertoire includes 25,000 to 35,000 clones, 75% to 85% of them detected once, and approximately 7% sits in the top ten. This material consisted of unsorted PBMCs, taken 0.3 years after starting antiretroviral therapy. These receptors came from a man in his forties with HIV.

This clone was observed a few times. The chain is built from TRBV29-1 and TRBJ2-7; D is unclear. The CDR3 has 11 residues. V gave up 4 bases and J gave up 2 bases, with 6 bases separating them. CDR1 and CDR2 from the germline V gene are SQVTM and ANQGSEA. This CDR3 reads CSVAFTYEQYF. CDR3 DNA: TGCAGCGTTGCATTTACCTACGAGCAGTACTTC.

V usage is TRBV6-5 and J usage is TRBJ1-3; D gene unclear. The CDR3 length is 14 residues. In germline, CDR1 is MNHEY, CDR2 SVGAGI. V was pared by 6 bases and J by 0 bases, with 9 bases between. The CDR3 loop reads CASRLQSSGNTIYF. Here the CDR3 DNA reads TGTGCCAGCAGATTACAGAGCTCTGGAAACACCATATATTTT.

This clone was counted only a few times. V and J are TRBV5-1 and TRBJ1-2; D uncertain. CDR3 length equals 17 residues. Germline values: CDR1 SGHRS, CDR2 YFSETQ. V was pared by 4 bases and J by 4 bases, with 23 bases between. The CDR3 DNA sequence: TGCGCCAGCAGCCCCCAAACCGGACGGGCTACCGGCTATGGCTACACCTTC. Its protein is CASSPQTGRATGYGYTF.

The chain is built from TRBV29-1 and TRBJ2-3; 7 nucleotides align to TRBD2. The CDR3 sequence is 15 residues long. Germline assignment: CDR1 SQVTM and CDR2 ANQGSEA. With 2 bases clipped from V and 1 base from J, the junction kept 6 bases outside the gene matches. In nucleotides, the CDR3 is TGCAGCGTTGAACCTGGGGGGGGAGGCACAGATACGCAGTATTTT. It yields the protein CSVEPGGGGTDTQYF.

CDR3 residues: CASSLTGGAGRAEAFF. CDR3 sequence (DNA): TGTGCCAGCAGTTTAACAGGGGGCGCGGGTAGGGCTGAAGCTTTCTTT. This sequence joins TRBV28 and TRBJ1-1; 9 bases line up with TRBD1. The V segment lost 2 bases and the J segment 6 bases; nucleotides outside the gene matches: 10. CDR1 is MDHEN, CDR2 SYDVKM, per germline. The CDR3 has 16 residues. Looking up the rest from reference TRBV28 and TRBJ1-1 gives the full variable domain: DVKVTQSSRYLVKRTGEKVFLECVQDMDHENMFWYRQDPGLGLRLIYFSYDVKMKEKGDIPEGYSVSREKKERFSLILESASTNQTSMYLCASSLTGGAGRAEAFFGQGTRLTVV.

The rearrangement joins TRBV29-1 to TRBJ2-1; TRBD2 agrees at 7 bases. CDR1 is SQVTM, CDR2 ANQGSEA, per germline. CDR3 length equals 12 residues. CDR3 bases: TGCGGGGCGGGGACTACCTACAATGAGCAGTTCTTC. Encoded protein: CGAGTTYNEQFF.

V gene TRBV18 combines with J gene TRBJ2-1; D gene unclear. V was shortened by 0 bases and J by 6 bases, with 9 bases between the two germline ends. Germline V gene data show CDR1 as KGHSH and CDR2 as LQKENI. This CDR3 is 14 amino acids long. The CDR3 region is CASSPPNGANEQFF. The DNA for the CDR3 is TGTGCCAGCTCACCACCGAATGGAGCCAATGAGCAGTTCTTC. The full variable domain, its missing parts supplied by reference TRBV18 and TRBJ2-1, is NAGVMQNPRHLVRRRGQEARLRCSPMKGHSHVYWYRQLPEEGLKFMVYLQKENIIDESGMPKERFSAEFPKEGPSILRIQQVVRGDSAAYFCASSPPNGANEQFFGPGTRLTVL.

The chain recombines TRBV30 with TRBJ1-2, with a possible D match to TRBD1 (6 bases). V gave up 6 bases and J gave up 8 bases, with 22 bases separating them. Germline CDR1 GTSNPN, CDR2 SVGIG (reference sequence). The CDR3 runs to 14 residues. The chain's CDR3 is CACRGQQNYGGYTF. CDR3 bases: TGTGCCTGTCGAGGACAGCAGAACTATGGGGGCTACACCTTC.

The chain uses TRBV7-6 and TRBJ1-1, with D possibly TRBD1 on 6 matching bases. CDR1 and CDR2 from the germline V gene are SGHVS and FNYEAQ. This CDR3 has 14 residues. Trimming shortened V by 1 base and J by 4 bases, and 10 bases separated the two germline ends. CDR3 sequence: CASSLGPGATEAFF. In nucleotides, the CDR3 is TGTGCCAGCAGCTTAGGTCCGGGGGCCACTGAAGCTTTCTTT. Supplemented by reference TRBV7-6 and TRBJ1-1, the full variable domain reads GAGVSQSPRYKVTKRGQDVALRCDPISGHVSLYWYRQALGQGPEFLTYFNYEAQQDKSGLPNDRFSAERPEGSISTLTIQRTEQRDSAMYRCASSLGPGATEAFFGQGTRLTVV.

This chain joins TRBV19 and TRBJ2-7, with unresolved D. This CDR3 has 15 residues. V was pared by 2 bases and J by 2 bases, with 13 bases between. Germline CDR1 LNHDA, CDR2 SQIVND (reference sequence). The CDR3 spells CASSIIQSPAYEQYF. Written as DNA, the CDR3 is TGTGCCAGTAGTATAATCCAATCCCCCGCCTACGAGCAGTACTTC.

V gene TRBV5-1 combines with J gene TRBJ2-7; D may be TRBD2 (5 bases). Germline V lookup: CDR1 SGHRS, CDR2 YFSETQ. The CDR3 contains 14 residues. V lost 7 bases, J lost 3 bases, and 17 bases lay in between. DNA of the CDR3: TGCGCCAGCTCGCTGGCGGGCACATACTACGAGCAGTACTTC. Amino acid sequence: CASSLAGTYYEQYF.

In this sample, this clone turned up a few times. This sequence joins TRBV14 and TRBJ2-2, with unresolved D. This CDR3 comprises 16 residues. The germline V and J ends were trimmed by 4 bases and 3 bases, with 15 bases remaining between them. Germline V CDR1 and CDR2: SGHDN, FVKESK. The CDR3 loop is CASSRRYLSYTGELFF. For the CDR3, the DNA is TGTGCCAGCAGCCGACGCTACCTTTCCTACACCGGGGAGCTGTTTTTT.

As DNA, the CDR3 is TGTGCCAGTAGTATGTTTACAGGGAGTTCACCCCTCCACTTT. This gives the protein CASSMFTGSSPLHF. V gene TRBV19 combines with J gene TRBJ1-6; tentative D call: TRBD1 (6 bases). The CDR3 sequence is 14 residues long. V shed 3 bases and J shed 9 bases, with 12 bases lying between them. The germline V gene encodes CDR1 LNHDA and CDR2 SQIVND (reference sequence). Full variable domain (missing parts from reference TRBV19 and TRBJ1-6): DGGITQSPKYLFRKEGQNVTLSCEQNLNHDAMYWYRQDPGQGLRLIYYSQIVNDFQKGDIAEGYSVSREKKESFPLTVTSAQKNPTAFYLCASSMFTGSSPLHFGNGTRLTVT.

The sample holds a few counts of this clone. J is TRBJ1-1 and V is TRBV6-5; tentatively, D is TRBD1 (6 bases). The CDR3 is 14 residues long. V lost 6 bases and J 1 base, leaving 12 bases between the germline ends. CDR1 is MNHEY, CDR2 SVGAGI, per germline. CDR3 DNA sequence: TGTGCCAGCAGATACCCAGGGGCGAACACTGAAGCTTTCTTT. Its translation is CASRYPGANTEAFF.

This clone was observed once. The CDR3 sequence: CASSGTNPYEQYF. In nucleotides, the CDR3 is TGCGCCAGCAGCGGGACAAATCCCTACGAGCAGTACTTC. The J gene is TRBJ2-7, the V gene TRBV4-3; TRBD1 might be the D (6 bases). Looked up from germline, CDR1 is LGHNA and CDR2 is YSLEER. This CDR3 has 13 residues. V gave up 5 bases and J gave up 2 bases, with 10 bases separating them.

The chain couples TRBV7-9 to TRBJ1-1; D unresolved. V was trimmed by 3 bases and J by 6 bases, leaving 8 bases between them. Germline V gene lookup returns CDR1 SEHNR and CDR2 FQNEAQ (reference sequence). The CDR3 spans 12 residues. This CDR3 is CASSFGEPEAFF. CDR3 nucleotides: TGTGCCAGCAGCTTCGGAGAACCTGAAGCTTTCTTT. The variable domain in full, with the rest retrieved from reference TRBV7-9 and TRBJ1-1, is DTGVSQNPRHKITKRGQNVTFRCDPISEHNRLYWYRQTLGQGPEFLTYFQNEAQLEKSRLLSDRFSAERPKGSFSTLEIQRTEQGDSAMYLCASSFGEPEAFFGQGTRLTVV.

The V and J genes are TRBV28 and TRBJ2-4; D may match TRBD1 or TRBD2 (5 bases each). CDR1 is MDHEN and CDR2 is SYDVKM in the germline V gene. The CDR3 is 13 residues long. Between the trimmed V and J ends, which lost 10 bases and 11 bases, there was a span of 21 bases. The CDR3 here is CATRDQSLYVQYF. As DNA, the CDR3 is TGTGCCACCCGGGACCAGTCTTTGTATGTTCAGTACTTC.

The genes are TRBV18 and TRBJ2-1, with a possible D match to TRBD2 (6 bases). The CDR3 has 13 amino acids. The germline CDR1 and CDR2 sequences are KGHSH and LQKENI. V lost 4 bases, J lost 10 bases, and 14 bases lay in between. The CDR3 is CASSQTSYREQFF. The CDR3 region has the DNA TGTGCCAGCTCACAAACTAGCTACAGGGAGCAGTTCTTC.

The V gene is TRBV5-1, the J gene TRBJ2-5; D is possibly TRBD2 (6 bases). The CDR3 has 15 residues. The V gene lost 0 bases and the J gene lost 5 bases, with 14 bases spanning the gap. CDR1 is SGHRS, CDR2 YFSETQ, per germline. The CDR3 coding sequence is TGCGCCAGCAGCTTGGGGGGCGGGAATCGGGAGACCCAGTACTTC. Protein product: CASSLGGGNRETQYF.

This chain joins TRBV6-6 and TRBJ1-2; D is unresolved. Trimming cost V 6 bases and J 4 bases, with 12 bases left between them. CDR1 is MNHNY and CDR2 is SVGAGI in the germline V gene (reference sequence). This CDR3 is 13 amino acids long. The CDR3 DNA sequence: TGTGCCAGCAGCCCCGGGTCCGTCTATGGCTACACCTTC. Its translation: CASSPGSVYGYTF.

This sequence joins TRBV10-2 and TRBJ2-7; 10 nucleotides match TRBD1. The CDR3 covers 15 residues. V was pared by 3 bases and J by 5 bases, with 7 bases of the junction left unmatched. CDR1 WSHSY and CDR2 SAAADI come from the germline V gene. This CDR3 reads CASSDKGQGMDEQYF. The CDR3 coding sequence is TGCGCCAGCAGTGACAAGGGACAGGGGATGGACGAGCAGTACTTC.

The sample holds one count of this clone. The chain is built from TRBV28 and TRBJ2-7; 10 positions match TRBD2. Per germline, CDR1 MDHEN and CDR2 SYDVKM. The CDR3 loop spans 15 amino acids. The J segment lost 6 bases and the V segment lost 2 bases, leaving 7 bases of the junction unmatched. The CDR3 sequence: CASSLDLAGELEQYF. As DNA, the CDR3 is TGTGCCAGCAGTTTAGATCTAGCGGGAGAACTCGAGCAGTACTTC. The variable domain in full, with the rest retrieved from reference TRBV28 and TRBJ2-7, is DVKVTQSSRYLVKRTGEKVFLECVQDMDHENMFWYRQDPGLGLRLIYFSYDVKMKEKGDIPEGYSVSREKKERFSLILESASTNQTSMYLCASSLDLAGELEQYFGPGTRLTVT.

The rearrangement uses TRBV9 and TRBJ1-4; D is perhaps TRBD1 (5 bases). CDR1 SGDLS and CDR2 YYNGEE come from the germline V gene. This CDR3 is 20 amino acids long. Trimming took 0 bases from V and 5 from J, leaving 26 bases between them. The CDR3: CASSVGPYRAGTDENEKLFF. The CDR3 coding sequence is TGTGCCAGCAGCGTAGGCCCCTATCGGGCAGGGACTGACGAAAATGAAAAACTGTTTTTT. Drawing the rest from reference TRBV9 and TRBJ1-4, the complete variable domain is DSGVTQTPKHLITATGQRVTLRCSPRSGDLSVYWYQQSLDQGLQFLIQYYNGEERAKGNILERFSAQQFPDLHSELNLSSLELGDSALYFCASSVGPYRAGTDENEKLFFGSGTQLSVL.

The chain joins TRBV19 to TRBJ2-7; perhaps TRBD2 as D (6 bases). The CDR3 sequence is 17 residues long. V gave up 4 bases and J gave up 0 bases, with 19 bases separating them. Germline CDR1 reads LNHDA; CDR2 reads SQIVND (reference sequence). The CDR3 protein is CASSKHWEDLYSYEQYF. The CDR3 region has the DNA TGTGCCAGTAGTAAACACTGGGAGGACTTGTACTCCTACGAGCAGTACTTC. Drawing the rest from reference TRBV19 and TRBJ2-7, the complete variable domain is DGGITQSPKYLFRKEGQNVTLSCEQNLNHDAMYWYRQDPGQGLRLIYYSQIVNDFQKGDIAEGYSVSREKKESFPLTVTSAQKNPTAFYLCASSKHWEDLYSYEQYFGPGTRLTVT.

The chain combines TRBV4-3 with TRBJ1-1; a weak D match, TRBD1 (5 bases). V was cut by 0 bases and J by 1 base, with 6 bases left in between. The V gene's germline CDR1 is LGHNA and CDR2 YSLEER. CDR3 size: 14 residues. For the CDR3, the DNA is TGCGCCAGCAGCCAAGACGGGGGGAACACTGAAGCTTTCTTT. It codes for CASSQDGGNTEAFF.

In this sample, this clone turned up once. The chain uses TRBV19 and TRBJ2-1, with D unclear. The CDR3 consists of 12 residues. V lost 3 bases and J lost 13, with 13 bases in between. Germline V gene lookup returns CDR1 LNHDA and CDR2 SQIVND (reference sequence). Here the CDR3 DNA reads TGTGCCAGTAGTATTGTCCAAGGCCCCCAGTTCTTC. Translation: CASSIVQGPQFF.

The chain combines TRBV29-1 with TRBJ2-3, with 12 nucleotides matching TRBD2. Germline loops: CDR1 SQVTM, CDR2 ANQGSEA. This CDR3 region has 18 residues. The CDR3 sequence: CRVSPGLAGFRYTDTQYF. DNA of the CDR3: TGCAGAGTTAGTCCTGGACTAGCGGGATTCAGATACACAGATACGCAGTATTTT.

The gene calls are TRBV30 and TRBJ2-7; tentatively, D is TRBD2 (6 bases). Germline CDR1 reads GTSNPN; CDR2 reads SVGIG (reference sequence). The CDR3 has 13 residues. V was shortened by 0 bases and J by 5 bases, with 11 bases between the two germline ends. The CDR3 nucleotides read TGTGCCTGGAGTGTACGGGAGTTCCACGAGCAGTACTTC. Translation: CAWSVREFHEQYF.

The CDR3 nucleotides are TGTGCCAGCTCACCGAAGGACGAGCAGTACTTC. Its protein is CASSPKDEQYF. V is TRBV18 and J is TRBJ2-7, with no clear D. The CDR3 runs to 11 residues. V lost 3 bases, J lost 5 bases, and 5 bases lay in between. Germline CDR1 KGHSH, CDR2 LQKENI.

The chain recombines TRBV4-2 with TRBJ2-4; 9 positions match TRBD1. The CDR3 loop spans 19 amino acids. Germline CDR1 reads LGHNA; CDR2 reads YNFKEQ. V lost 3 bases, J lost 8 bases, and 20 bases stayed unmatched. The CDR3 loop is CASSQGRPGQGLRFDIQYF. In DNA, the CDR3 is TGTGCCAGCAGCCAGGGGAGGCCGGGACAGGGCTTGAGGTTTGACATTCAGTACTTC.

The V gene is TRBV27, the J gene TRBJ2-7; D may be TRBD1 or TRBD2 (6 bases each). Germline V gene data show CDR1 as MNHEY and CDR2 as SMNVEV (reference sequence). V lost 5 bases to trimming and J lost 6 bases, with 29 bases between them. The CDR3 is 18 amino acids. CDR3 in DNA: TGTGCCAGCAGTCCCCTCCCGGGACGGGACACTTCCGGGGGCGAGCAGTACTTC. This encodes CASSPLPGRDTSGGEQYF.